The present TCR beta chain was sequenced within a study of graft-versus-host responses after intestinal transplantation. Study results and limitations: Some patients had graft-donor T cell macrochimerism. In their allografts, the ratios of graft-versus-host to host-versus-graft T cell clones were high. Present in recipient marrow, GvH clones included some that appeared first in ileum or blood.

As for this clone: The antigen remains unidentified.

Produced via immunoSEQ multiplex PCR; TCRdb's table is partial and in-frame only. The top ten clones hold roughly 15% of a sample with about 97,000 clones, 75% to 95% of them seen once. The CDR3 runs 18 residues. Specimen: PBMCs, collected 450 to 460 days after intestinal transplant. The receptor was isolated from a human patient who received an intestinal transplant, so some T cells may come from the graft donor. V gene TRBV21-1 combines with J gene TRBJ2-2; TRBD2, the table's D call, was not compared with the DNA. TRBV21-1 is termed a pseudogene. CDR3 loop: CASSKAFESRRNTGELFF. DNA for the CDR3: TGTGCCAGCAGCAAAGCGTTCGAGAGCCGTCGGAACACCGGGGAGCTGTTTTTT.